This T cell receptor beta chain appears in the sequencing data of a study of identical twins. Whole-study findings and limits: Those out-of-frame alpha sequences shared by twins showed an excess of low generation probability. Cord blood beta clonotypes present at high abundance carried fewer insertions; no such pattern appeared in memory repertoires.

TCRdb re-called the 5' RACE reads with MiXCR, one entry per CDR3 protein. This sample has some 560,000 distinct CDR3 sequences, with around 9.6% found just once. V was cut by 5 bases and J by 5 bases, with 13 bases left in between. In germline, CDR1 is DFQATT, CDR2 SNEGSKA (reference sequence). CDR3 size: 13 residues. This clonotype has only a few counts. Its antigen is still unknown. In addition, the sample was reused for a study of yellow fever vaccine responses in identical twins.

Sequenced material: PBMCs. This TCR was recovered from a woman younger than 35 in good health. J is TRBJ2-1 and V is TRBV20-1; D is possibly TRBD1 or TRBD2 (5 bases each). CDR3 protein: CSAQGEGDNEQFF. CDR3 nucleotide sequence: TGCAGTGCTCAGGGTGAGGGAGACAATGAGCAGTTCTTC.